This TCR beta chain was sequenced in a study of blood T cells in healthy people across ages. Study-wide results and limits: Both higher diversity and more naive CD4+ cells marked long-lived donors when set against aged donors.

With a J-beta primer mix and a sample-barcoded 5' primer, a second PCR ran about 6 to 11 cycles. TCRdb reprocessed the 5' RACE reads via MiXCR and lists one record per CDR3 protein. The table includes around 2 million distinct CDR3 sequences, roughly two fifths detected once. Trimming removed 1 base from V and 5 bases from J, with 20 bases in between. Germline-derived CDR1 and CDR2 are SGHVS and FNYEAQ. This CDR3 region has 17 residues. A remark on this clonotype: Antigen specificity is unknown.

The sequenced sample consisted of blood. This chain links TRBV7-6 with TRBJ2-5; TRBD2 might be the D (5 bases). This clonotype was sampled from a human donor in good health. CDR3 nucleotides: TGTGCCAGCAGCTTAGGAACCGCCCGAGGAAGGAGGGAGACCCAGTACTTC. Translation: CASSLGTARGRRETQYF.